This is a list of T cell receptor beta chains from one sample in a study of Ad26.COV2.S vaccination and SARS-CoV-2 variants. Assay: immunoSEQ multiplex PCR; the TCRdb copy retains only in-frame clones and omits some. This sample yields about 350,000 clones, of which 70% to 90% are seen a single time; about 10% belongs to the top ten. Sequencing was performed on peripheral blood, taken in a trial of Ad26.COV2.S vaccine versus placebo. Receptors originate from a person between 18 and 65 years old who received the Ad26.COV2.S COVID-19 vaccine or a placebo. Each CDR3 is given with its conserved first and last residue. The D gene is left open where the match is weak. Clone size is stated in some rows and not others, as once, few, many or a class when expanded.

TRBJ2-5 | TRBV6-5 | - | TRBD2 | CASRPGLGNQETQYF | TGTGCCAGCAGACCGGGACTAGGAAACCAAGAGACCCAGTACTTC
TRBJ2-7 | TRBV10-3 | - | TRBD1 | CAISGSRGLDEQYF | TGTGCCATCAGTGGGTCCAGGGGGCTCGACGAGCAGTACTTC
TRBJ1-1 | TRBV28 | - | - | CASSLWKDTEAFF | TGTGCCAGCAGTTTATGGAAGGACACTGAAGCTTTCTTT
TRBJ2-6 | TRBV5-1 | - | TRBD2 | CASSHGLAGGGGANVLTF | TGCGCCAGCAGCCACGGACTAGCGGGAGGAGGTGGGGCCAACGTCCTGACTTTC
TRBJ2-1 | TRBV5-1 | - | - | CASSWGPGQHNEQFF | TGCGCCAGCAGCTGGGGTCCCGGACAGCACAATGAGCAGTTCTTC
TRBJ2-1 | TRBV10-3 | - | - | CAISGGPTPNEQFF | TGTGCCATCAGTGGGGGTCCTACTCCCAATGAGCAGTTCTTC
TRBJ2-1 | TRBV4-3 | few | TRBD2 | CASSRSGGAYEQFF | TGCGCCAGCAGCCGTAGCGGGGGGGCCTATGAGCAGTTCTTC
TRBJ2-7 | TRBV4-2 | - | - | CASSQERGAGEQYF | TGTGCCAGCAGCCAAGAACGGGGGGCGGGGGAGCAGTACTTC
TRBJ2-7 | TRBV7-9 | - | - | CASSPTGRLSYEQYF | TGTGCCAGCAGCCCCACGGGCAGGCTCTCCTACGAGCAGTACTTC
TRBJ2-5 | TRBV6-2/TRBV6-3 | - | - | CASTPLTGREETQYF | TGTGCCAGCACCCCCCTCACGGGTAGGGAAGAGACCCAGTACTTC
TRBJ2-1 | TRBV4-3 | - | - | CASSQDWMVPGYNEQFF | TGCGCCAGCAGCCAAGATTGGATGGTCCCCGGGTACAATGAGCAGTTCTTC
TRBJ1-1 | TRBV30 | - | - | CAWGQTGNTEAFF | TGTGCCTGGGGTCAGACAGGGAACACTGAAGCTTTCTTT
TRBJ2-5 | TRBV3-1/TRBV3-2 | - | TRBD2 | CASRGLAGGETQYF | TGTGCCAGCAGGGGCCTGGCGGGGGGAGAGACCCAGTACTTC
TRBJ2-5 | TRBV28 | - | TRBD1 | CASSSHRDRDEETQYF | TGTGCCAGCAGTTCGCACCGGGACAGGGATGAAGAGACCCAGTACTTC
TRBJ2-2 | TRBV5-1 | - | - | CASTFVEVNTGELFF | TGCGCCAGCACCTTTGTGGAGGTAAACACCGGGGAGCTGTTTTTT
TRBJ2-2 | TRBV6-2/TRBV6-3 | - | TRBD1 | CASSQTGRDTGELFF | TGTGCCAGCAGTCAGACAGGGCGGGACACCGGGGAGCTGTTTTTT
TRBJ1-3 | TRBV4-2 | - | TRBD1 | CASSQNRGASGNTIYF | TGTGCCAGCAGCCAAAACAGGGGCGCCTCTGGAAACACCATATATTTT
TRBJ2-5 | TRBV5-1 | - | - | CASSLQIRETQYF | TGCGCCAGCAGCTTGCAGATCCGGGAGACCCAGTACTTC
TRBJ1-1 | TRBV4-3 | - | - | CASSQDSGGGGTEAFF | TGCGCCAGCAGCCAAGATAGTGGGGGGGGAGGGACTGAAGCTTTCTTT
TRBJ2-5 | TRBV7-2 | - | - | CASSLNGGRETQYF | TGTGCCAGCAGCTTGAACGGGGGGCGGGAGACCCAGTACTTC
TRBJ1-2 | TRBV28 | - | - | CASTSPRGEKSYGYTF | TGTGCCAGCACTTCCCCCCGGGGTGAGAAGTCCTATGGCTACACCTTC
TRBJ2-3 | TRBV11-1 | - | - | CASSPGDQYTDTQYF | TGTGCCAGCAGCCCCGGGGACCAATACACAGATACGCAGTATTTT
TRBJ1-5 | TRBV28 | - | - | CASSSRRGNQPQHF | TGTGCCAGCAGTTCCAGGCGAGGCAATCAGCCCCAGCATTTT
TRBJ2-5 | TRBV7-6 | - | - | CASSLAYASGETQYF | TGTGCCAGCAGCTTAGCGTACGCAAGCGGGGAGACCCAGTACTTC
TRBJ2-1 | TRBV4-1 | - | TRBD2 | CASSPLPGTSGREQFF | TGCGCCAGCAGCCCATTACCAGGGACTAGCGGGAGGGAGCAGTTCTTC
TRBJ2-1 | TRBV28 | - | TRBD2 | CAINSPGLAGLAQFF | TGTGCCATCAATTCCCCGGGACTAGCGGGGCTAGCGCAGTTCTTC
TRBJ2-5 | TRBV7-9 | - | TRBD2 | CASSSGTRGLETQYF | TGTGCCAGCAGCTCCGGGACTAGGGGCTTAGAGACCCAGTACTTC
TRBJ1-2 | TRBV12-3/TRBV12-4 | - | TRBD1 | CASGQGENYGYTF | TGTGCCAGCGGACAGGGAGAGAACTATGGCTACACCTTC
TRBJ1-1 | TRBV6-5 | - | - | CASSKNGGNTEAFF | TGTGCCAGCAGCAAAAACGGGGGGAACACTGAAGCTTTCTTT
TRBJ2-1 | TRBV11-2 | - | - | CASSFGLSGGFF | TGTGCCAGCAGCTTTGGCCTGAGTGGGGGGTTCTTC
TRBJ2-7 | TRBV6-5 | - | - | CASKNTYEQYF | TGTGCCAGCAAAAACACCTACGAGCAGTACTTC